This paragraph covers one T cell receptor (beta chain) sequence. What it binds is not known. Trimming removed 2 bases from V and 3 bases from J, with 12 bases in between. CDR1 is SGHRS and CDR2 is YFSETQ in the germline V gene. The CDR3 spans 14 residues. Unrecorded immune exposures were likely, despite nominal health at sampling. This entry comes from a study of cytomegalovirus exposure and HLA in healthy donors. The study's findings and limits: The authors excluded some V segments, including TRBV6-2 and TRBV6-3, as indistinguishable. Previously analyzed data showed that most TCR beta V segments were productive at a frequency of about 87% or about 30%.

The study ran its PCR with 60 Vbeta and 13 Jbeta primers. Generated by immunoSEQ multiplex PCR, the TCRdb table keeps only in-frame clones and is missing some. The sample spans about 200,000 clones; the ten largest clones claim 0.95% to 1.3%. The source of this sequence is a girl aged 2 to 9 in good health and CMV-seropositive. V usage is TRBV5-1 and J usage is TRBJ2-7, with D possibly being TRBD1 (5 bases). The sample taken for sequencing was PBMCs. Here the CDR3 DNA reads TGCGCCAGCAGCTTACTTACAGGCTACTACGAGCAGTACTTC. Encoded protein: CASSLLTGYYEQYF.